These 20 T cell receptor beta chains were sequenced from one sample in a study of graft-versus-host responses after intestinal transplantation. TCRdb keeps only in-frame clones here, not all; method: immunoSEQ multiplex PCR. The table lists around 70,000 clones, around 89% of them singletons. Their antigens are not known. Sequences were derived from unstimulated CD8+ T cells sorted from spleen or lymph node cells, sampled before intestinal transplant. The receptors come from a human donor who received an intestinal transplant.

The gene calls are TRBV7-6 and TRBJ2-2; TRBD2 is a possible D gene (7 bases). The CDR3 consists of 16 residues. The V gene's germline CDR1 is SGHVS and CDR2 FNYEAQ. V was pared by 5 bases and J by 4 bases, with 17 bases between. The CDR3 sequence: CASSALAGAPTGELFF. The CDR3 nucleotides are TGTGCCAGCAGCGCCCTGGCGGGGGCTCCCACCGGGGAGCTGTTTTTT.

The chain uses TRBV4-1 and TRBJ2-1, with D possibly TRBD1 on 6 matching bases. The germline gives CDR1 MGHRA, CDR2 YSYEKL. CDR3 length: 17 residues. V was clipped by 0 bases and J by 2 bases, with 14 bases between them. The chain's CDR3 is CASSQDTGWYAYNEQFF. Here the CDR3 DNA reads TGCGCCAGCAGCCAAGATACAGGGTGGTATGCCTACAATGAGCAGTTCTTC.

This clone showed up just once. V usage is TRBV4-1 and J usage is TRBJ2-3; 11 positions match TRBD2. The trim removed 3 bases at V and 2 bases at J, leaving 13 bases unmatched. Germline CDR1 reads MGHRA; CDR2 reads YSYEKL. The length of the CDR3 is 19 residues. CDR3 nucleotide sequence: TGCGCCAGCAGCCATTTCGGGACTAGCGGCACGTCGTTCACAGATACGCAGTATTTT. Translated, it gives CASSHFGTSGTSFTDTQYF.

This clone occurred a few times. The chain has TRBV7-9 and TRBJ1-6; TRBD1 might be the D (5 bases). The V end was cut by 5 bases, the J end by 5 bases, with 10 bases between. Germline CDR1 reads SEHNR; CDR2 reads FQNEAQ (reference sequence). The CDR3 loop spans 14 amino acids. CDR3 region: CASSGGLHNSPLHF. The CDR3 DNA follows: TGTGCCAGCAGCGGGGGACTTCATAATTCACCCCTCCACTTT.

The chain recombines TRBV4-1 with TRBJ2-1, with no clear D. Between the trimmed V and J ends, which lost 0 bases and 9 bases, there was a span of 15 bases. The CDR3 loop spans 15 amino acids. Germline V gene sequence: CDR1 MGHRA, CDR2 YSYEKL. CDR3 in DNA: TGCGCCAGCAGCCAAGAAGCAGAGGTCAGTCGTGAGCAGTTCTTC. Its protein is CASSQEAEVSREQFF.

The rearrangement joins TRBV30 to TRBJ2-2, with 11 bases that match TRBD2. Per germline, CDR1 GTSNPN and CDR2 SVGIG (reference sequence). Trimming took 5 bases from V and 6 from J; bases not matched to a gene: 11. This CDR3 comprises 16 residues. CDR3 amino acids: CAWEGPSGGSAGELFF. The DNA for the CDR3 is TGTGCCTGGGAAGGGCCTAGCGGGGGGAGTGCCGGGGAGCTGTTTTTT.

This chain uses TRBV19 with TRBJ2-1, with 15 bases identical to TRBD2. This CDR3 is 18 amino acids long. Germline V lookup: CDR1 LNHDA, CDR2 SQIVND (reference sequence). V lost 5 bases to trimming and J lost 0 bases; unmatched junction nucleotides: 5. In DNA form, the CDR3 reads TGTGCCAGTAGTCAGGGGACTAGCGGGAGGTACTCCTACAATGAGCAGTTCTTC. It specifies CASSQGTSGRYSYNEQFF.

CDR3 region: CAWSEELQGPYEQYF. DNA of the CDR3: TGTGCCTGGAGTGAAGAATTGCAGGGCCCCTACGAGCAGTACTTC. This sequence joins TRBV30 and TRBJ2-7; a weak D match, TRBD1 (5 bases). V was clipped by 1 base and J by 2 bases, with 15 bases between them. The CDR3 is 15 residues long. Germline loops: CDR1 GTSNPN, CDR2 SVGIG (reference sequence).

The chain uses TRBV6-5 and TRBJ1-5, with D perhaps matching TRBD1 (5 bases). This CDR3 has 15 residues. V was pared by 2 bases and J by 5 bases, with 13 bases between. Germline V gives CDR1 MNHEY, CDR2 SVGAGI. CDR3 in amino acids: CASSYAPGGDQPQHF. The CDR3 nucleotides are TGTGCCAGCAGTTACGCCCCGGGGGGGGATCAGCCCCAGCATTTT.

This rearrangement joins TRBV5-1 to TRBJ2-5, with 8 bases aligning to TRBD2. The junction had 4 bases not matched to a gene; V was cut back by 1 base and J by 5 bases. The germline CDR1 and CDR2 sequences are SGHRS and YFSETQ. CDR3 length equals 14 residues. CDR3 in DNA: TGCGCCAGCAGCTTGCGGGGGGGTAGGGAGACCCAGTACTTC. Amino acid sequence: CASSLRGGRETQYF.

CDR3 amino acids: CASSLDRNYADEQYF. The CDR3 DNA sequence: TGTGCCAGCAGTCTGGACAGGAATTATGCCGACGAGCAGTACTTC. The genes are TRBV27 and TRBJ2-7; 7 bases match TRBD1. The CDR3 covers 15 residues. CDR1 is MNHEY and CDR2 is SMNVEV in the germline V gene (reference sequence). The J segment lost 5 bases and the V segment lost 5 bases, leaving 12 bases of the junction unmatched.

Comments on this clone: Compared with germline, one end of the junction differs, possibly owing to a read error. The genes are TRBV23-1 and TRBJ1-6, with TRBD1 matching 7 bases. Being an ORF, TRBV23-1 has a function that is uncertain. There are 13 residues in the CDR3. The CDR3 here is CACRGGDNSPLHF. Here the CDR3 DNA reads TGCGCCTGCAGGGGGGGGGATAATTCACCCCTCCACTTT.

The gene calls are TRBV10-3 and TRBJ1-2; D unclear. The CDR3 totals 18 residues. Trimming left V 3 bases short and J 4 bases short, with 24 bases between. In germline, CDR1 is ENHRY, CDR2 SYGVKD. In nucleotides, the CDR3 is TGTGCCATCAGTGACCTCCCGTTGCGGGGAATCCGCCGCTATGGCTACACCTTC. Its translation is CAISDLPLRGIRRYGYTF.

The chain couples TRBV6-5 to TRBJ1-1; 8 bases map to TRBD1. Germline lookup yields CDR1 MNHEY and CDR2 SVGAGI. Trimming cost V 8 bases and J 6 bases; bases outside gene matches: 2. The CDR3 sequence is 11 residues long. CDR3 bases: TGTGCCAGCGCAGGGGGCCCTGAAGCTTTCTTT. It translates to CASAGGPEAFF.

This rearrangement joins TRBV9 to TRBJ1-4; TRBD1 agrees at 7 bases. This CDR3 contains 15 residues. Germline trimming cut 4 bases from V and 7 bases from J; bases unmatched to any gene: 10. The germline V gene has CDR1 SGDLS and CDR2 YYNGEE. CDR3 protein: CASSKDRVRGEKLFF. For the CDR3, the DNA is TGTGCCAGCAGCAAAGACAGGGTTCGCGGTGAAAAACTGTTTTTT.

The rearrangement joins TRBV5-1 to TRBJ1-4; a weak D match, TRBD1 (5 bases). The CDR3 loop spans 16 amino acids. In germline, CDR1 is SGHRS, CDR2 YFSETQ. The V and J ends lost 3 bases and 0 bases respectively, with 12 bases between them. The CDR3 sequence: CASSWGDGATNEKLFF. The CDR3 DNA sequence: TGCGCCAGCAGCTGGGGGGACGGTGCAACTAATGAAAAACTGTTTTTT.

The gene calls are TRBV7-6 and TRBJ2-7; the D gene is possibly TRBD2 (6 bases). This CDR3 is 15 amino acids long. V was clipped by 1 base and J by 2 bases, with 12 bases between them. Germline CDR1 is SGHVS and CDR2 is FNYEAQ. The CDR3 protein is CASSLDPQRAYEQYF. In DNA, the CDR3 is TGTGCCAGCAGCTTAGATCCCCAGCGGGCCTACGAGCAGTACTTC.

The CDR3 region is CASSPPTGGSYNEQFF. CDR3 bases: TGTGCCAGCAGCCCGCCGACAGGGGGCAGCTACAATGAGCAGTTCTTC. This chain joins TRBV9 and TRBJ2-1; 10 nucleotides align to TRBD1. The V gene's germline CDR1 is SGDLS and CDR2 YYNGEE. With V trimmed by 4 bases and J by 3 bases, 7 bases remained unmatched. The CDR3 totals 16 residues.

For the CDR3, the DNA is TGTGCCAGCAGACTTACTAGCGGGAGGGACTGGTCTCAGTTCTTC. Its protein product is CASRLTSGRDWSQFF. The chain has TRBV27 and TRBJ2-1; 13 bases match TRBD2. Germline CDR1 and CDR2: MNHEY and SMNVEV (reference sequence). The CDR3 totals 15 residues. The junction had 12 bases not matched to a gene; V was cut back by 6 bases and J by 13 bases.

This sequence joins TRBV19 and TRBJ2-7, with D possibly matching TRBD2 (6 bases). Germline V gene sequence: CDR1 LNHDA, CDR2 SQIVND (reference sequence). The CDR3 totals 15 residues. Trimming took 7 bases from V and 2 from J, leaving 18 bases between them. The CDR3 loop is CASNPTGTGPYEQYF. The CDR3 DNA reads TGTGCCAGTAATCCCACCGGGACTGGACCCTACGAGCAGTACTTC.